This TCR beta chain was recorded in a study of CD8 T cells in Susac syndrome. CD8+ and CD4+ T cells taken from blood had their TCR beta sequenced. Random hexamers served to reverse transcribe about 0.45 to 1 ug RNA. TCRdb itself ran the immunoSEQ multiplex PCR reads through MiXCR, one entry per CDR3 protein. The repertoire has some 200,000 distinct CDR3 sequences, approximately 95% of them found once; the top ten carry around 0.16%. The CDR3 extends over 15 amino acids. Per the germline V gene, CDR1 is SGHDN and CDR2 is FVKESK. Trimming cost V 0 bases and J 5 bases, with 14 bases left between them. The clonotype comes from a human donor with Susac syndrome. The sample comprised CD8+ T cells from PBMCs. The rearrangement uses TRBV14 and TRBJ2-7, with D unclear. The CDR3 coding sequence is TGTGCCAGCAGCCAAGATGATGGTAGAATCGACGAGCAGTACTTC. This gives the protein CASSQDDGRIDEQYF.